A single sample gave rise to the 22 T cell receptor beta chains below, sequenced in a study of blood T cell repertoires in COVID-19. The table came from immunoSEQ multiplex PCR; TCRdb's copy has only in-frame clones and leaves some out. There are fewer than 350,000 clones in the sample; 88% occur only once, and 0.95% to 1.1% lies in the top ten. Sequencing was performed on PBMCs or T cells enriched from blood (not recorded which). These receptors were obtained from a woman aged 30 to 39 who had been exposed to COVID-19.

The chain couples TRBV28 to TRBJ1-1; no definite D call. The CDR3 is 14 amino acids. Germline V gene data show CDR1 as MDHEN and CDR2 as SYDVKM. Trimming removed 6 bases from V and 7 bases from J, with 18 bases in between. CDR3 region: CASRYSRPLGEAFF. CDR3 nucleotides: TGTGCCAGCAGATACAGTAGACCTTTGGGTGAAGCTTTCTTT.

The rearrangement links TRBV5-1 to TRBJ2-1; TRBD2 matches 13 bases. Looked up from germline, CDR1 is SGHRS and CDR2 is YFSETQ. With V trimmed by 4 bases and J by 7 bases, 5 bases remained unmatched. This CDR3 contains 15 residues. The CDR3 DNA follows: TGCGCCAGCAGCGTAGGACTAGCGGGAGTAAATGAGCAGTTCTTC. Translation gives CASSVGLAGVNEQFF.

The chain's CDR3 is CAIARDSPYPETQYF. The DNA for the CDR3 is TGTGCCATCGCCCGGGACAGCCCTTACCCAGAGACCCAGTACTTC. This rearrangement joins TRBV25-1 to TRBJ2-5; TRBD1 aligns across 7 bases. V lost 10 bases and J lost 4; bases outside the gene matches: 15. Germline V CDR1 and CDR2: MGHDK, SYGVNS. The CDR3 extends over 15 amino acids.

The chain joins TRBV4-2 to TRBJ2-6; no definite D call. This CDR3 has 15 amino acids. Germline V lookup: CDR1 LGHNA, CDR2 YNFKEQ. Trimming cost V 0 bases and J 1 base, with 4 bases left between them. DNA for the CDR3: TGTGCCAGCAGCCAAGATCTGTCTGGGGCCAACGTCCTGACTTTC. It translates to CASSQDLSGANVLTF.

The gene calls are TRBV19 and TRBJ1-2, with D possibly TRBD1 on 6 matching bases. The CDR3 has 13 amino acids. CDR1 LNHDA and CDR2 SQIVND come from the germline V gene (reference sequence). Trimming removed 3 bases from V and 4 bases from J, with 9 bases in between. The CDR3 protein is CASSMGQSYGYTF. The DNA for the CDR3 is TGTGCCAGTAGTATGGGACAAAGCTATGGCTACACCTTC.

This clone showed up many times. This rearrangement joins TRBV2 to TRBJ1-5; TRBD1 might be the D (5 bases). Per the germline V gene, CDR1 is SNHLY and CDR2 is FYNNEI. The CDR3 consists of 14 residues. Trimming stripped 2 bases from V and 1 base from J, with 6 bases between. The DNA for the CDR3 is TGTGCCAGCAGTGAAAGGACAAGCAATCAGCCCCAGCATTTT. Protein sequence: CASSERTSNQPQHF.

The chain is built from TRBV10-2 and TRBJ2-3, with 7 bases identical to TRBD2. Trimming took 8 bases from V and 2 from J; bases not matched to a gene: 16. The germline CDR1 and CDR2 sequences are WSHSY and SAAADI. The CDR3 runs 17 residues. In DNA, the CDR3 is TGCGCCAGCCGTGGGGTAGCGGGTTCGACCTTCACAGATACGCAGTATTTT. This gives the protein CASRGVAGSTFTDTQYF.

The chain links TRBV11-2 to TRBJ1-1; D not resolved. V was trimmed by 5 bases and J by 0 bases, leaving 13 bases between them. Germline V gene data show CDR1 as SGHAT and CDR2 as FQNNGV. The CDR3 is 15 amino acids. The CDR3 DNA sequence: TGTGCCAGCAGCCCTTCCCAGGTTCTGAACACTGAAGCTTTCTTT. Protein product: CASSPSQVLNTEAFF.

The chain couples TRBV24-1 to TRBJ2-7; D gene unclear. V lost 4 bases, J lost 0 bases, and 12 bases lay in between. Germline CDR1 and CDR2: KGHDR and SFDVKD. The CDR3 runs to 15 residues. The CDR3 loop is CATSDPRSASYEQYF. DNA of the CDR3: TGTGCCACCAGTGACCCTCGGAGCGCCTCCTACGAGCAGTACTTC.

The J gene is TRBJ1-1, the V gene TRBV11-2; no clear D. Germline-derived CDR1 and CDR2 are SGHAT and FQNNGV. The V gene lost 3 bases and the J gene lost 0 bases, with 8 bases spanning the gap. The CDR3 runs to 14 residues. The CDR3 sequence: CASSFLPVNTEAFF. CDR3 coding DNA: TGTGCCAGCAGCTTCCTCCCCGTGAACACTGAAGCTTTCTTT.

The rearrangement joins TRBV7-9 to TRBJ1-1; 8 bases align to TRBD1. The CDR3 is made up of 13 amino acids. The V gene end was trimmed by 5 bases and the J gene end by 5 bases; junction bases not matched to a gene: 4. CDR1 is SEHNR, CDR2 FQNEAQ, per germline (reference sequence). The chain's CDR3 is CASSARGLTEAFF. CDR3 in DNA: TGTGCCAGCAGCGCCAGGGGGCTAACTGAAGCTTTCTTT.

The rearrangement uses TRBV4-2 and TRBJ1-4; TRBD1 matches 8 bases. The CDR3 spans 14 residues. The J segment lost 5 bases and the V segment lost 4 bases, leaving 3 bases of the junction unmatched. Germline lookup yields CDR1 LGHNA and CDR2 YNFKEQ. The CDR3 nucleotides are TGTGCCAGCAGCCGAAGGACAGGGAATGAAAAACTGTTTTTT. Translating gives CASSRRTGNEKLFF.

The V gene is TRBV29-1, the J gene TRBJ2-2, with 9 positions matching TRBD2. J was trimmed by 1 base and V by 5 bases; bases with no gene match: 8. Per germline, CDR1 SQVTM and CDR2 ANQGSEA. This CDR3 contains 16 residues. In nucleotides, the CDR3 is TGCAGCGTTCTACAGGGGACTAGCTGGAACACCGGGGAGCTGTTTTTT. Translation gives CSVLQGTSWNTGELFF.

The CDR3: CASTEEGTNEKLFF. CDR3 nucleotide sequence: TGTGCCAGTACTGAGGAGGGCACTAATGAAAAACTGTTTTTT. This chain uses TRBV19 with TRBJ1-4; unclear D gene. V lost 7 bases and J lost 2, with 11 bases in between. Germline V gene lookup returns CDR1 LNHDA and CDR2 SQIVND (reference sequence). The CDR3 totals 14 residues.

The rearrangement uses TRBV5-6 and TRBJ2-7; TRBD2 matches 11 bases. Trimming took 1 base from V and 4 from J; bases not matched to a gene: 7. This CDR3 spans 16 amino acids. Germline lookup yields CDR1 SGHDT and CDR2 YYEEEE. The CDR3 here is CASSLLRLAGIYEQYF. The CDR3, as DNA: TGTGCCAGCAGCTTGTTGAGACTAGCGGGGATATACGAGCAGTACTTC.

V and J are TRBV18 and TRBJ1-1; 12 bases agree with TRBD1. Unmatched junction bases numbered 12, after V lost 3 bases and J lost 4 bases. Germline values: CDR1 KGHSH, CDR2 LQKENI. This CDR3 has 18 amino acids. CDR3 sequence (DNA): TGTGCCAGCTCACCCGCCGGGACAGGGGGCCTGAGTGGCACTGAAGCTTTCTTT. Translation gives CASSPAGTGGLSGTEAFF.

The chain combines TRBV21-1 with TRBJ1-5. TRBV21-1 is described as a pseudogene. The CDR3 sequence is 15 residues long. CDR3 region: CASYPGQGRGRPQHF. CDR3 nucleotides: TGTGCCAGCTACCCGGGCCAGGGGAGGGGACGGCCCCAGCATTTT.

This clone was counted between two and nine times. The CDR3 loop is CASSPGTGGYTF. As DNA, the CDR3 is TGTGCCAGCAGTCCCGGGACTGGTGGCTACACCTTC. The chain joins TRBV12-3 or TRBV12-4 to TRBJ1-2; TRBD1 is a possible D gene (5 bases). The CDR3 is made up of 12 amino acids. V was trimmed by 5 bases and J by 7 bases, leaving 11 bases between them.

This chain links TRBV3-1 (or the pseudogene TRBV3-2) with TRBJ2-5; D may be TRBD2 (5 bases). Germline V gene sequence: CDR1 LGHDT, CDR2 YNNKEL (reference sequence). The CDR3 has 15 amino acids. The V end lost 3 bases, the J end lost 2 bases, and 13 bases lay between the germline ends. In DNA form, the CDR3 reads TGTGCCAGCAGCCATAACCTCGGGGTTCAAGAGACCCAGTACTTC. Its protein product is CASSHNLGVQETQYF.

This clone was seen only a few times. The chain uses TRBV28 and TRBJ1-2; the match to TRBD1 covers 7 bases. Germline V CDR1 and CDR2: MDHEN, SYDVKM. This CDR3 comprises 16 residues. The trim removed 6 bases at V and 2 bases at J, leaving 12 bases unmatched. The CDR3 nucleotides are TGTGCCAGCAGACAGCCCGGGACAGCGTGGAACTATGGCTACACCTTC. Encoded protein: CASRQPGTAWNYGYTF.

The rearrangement joins TRBV4-2 to TRBJ2-2, with a possible D match to TRBD1 (6 bases). This CDR3 is built from 15 residues. The ends were cut back, 4 bases at V and 0 bases at J, with 9 bases in the middle. In germline, CDR1 is LGHNA, CDR2 YNFKEQ. CDR3 in DNA: TGTGCCAGCAGCCTTGAGGGGGCGAACACCGGGGAGCTGTTTTTT. Its protein product is CASSLEGANTGELFF.

With regard to this clone: The sample holds other DNA sequences that translate to the same CDR3. The chain carries TRBV28 and TRBJ1-2; tentatively, D is TRBD1 (5 bases). Germline V gene lookup returns CDR1 MDHEN and CDR2 SYDVKM. V gave up 4 bases and J gave up 8 bases, with 5 bases separating them. The CDR3 has 10 amino acids. The CDR3 DNA follows: TGTGCCAGCAGTTCAGGGGGCTACACCTTC. This translates into CASSSGGYTF.